This TCR beta chain comes out of a study of kidney transplant recipient with SARS-CoV-2 infection. Each CDR3 protein gets one entry after TCRdb re-called the reads with MiXCR. Altogether approximately 240,000 distinct CDR3 sequences are present, under 30% being singletons, with the ten largest covering around 7.8%. On this clonotype itself: Given a much more abundant clone one base away, this may be a read error.

The germline V gene encodes CDR1 SGHTA and CDR2 FQGNSA. The CDR3 sequence is 13 residues long. The V and J ends lost 7 bases and 10 bases, in that order; junction bases with no gene match: 9. This receptor was identified in a male patient between 25 and 40 years old who had COVID-19 and was a kidney transplant recipient. The T cells may partly be graft donor cells. Sequences were derived from a blood sample, sampled at baseline and between days 110 and 120 from a kidney transplant recipient. V usage is TRBV7-2 and J usage is TRBJ1-4; 7 bases are a match to TRBD1. The CDR3 coding sequence is TGTGCCAGCAACTACCGGGACAGAGGAAAACTGTTTTTT. It is translated as CASNYRDRGKLFF.